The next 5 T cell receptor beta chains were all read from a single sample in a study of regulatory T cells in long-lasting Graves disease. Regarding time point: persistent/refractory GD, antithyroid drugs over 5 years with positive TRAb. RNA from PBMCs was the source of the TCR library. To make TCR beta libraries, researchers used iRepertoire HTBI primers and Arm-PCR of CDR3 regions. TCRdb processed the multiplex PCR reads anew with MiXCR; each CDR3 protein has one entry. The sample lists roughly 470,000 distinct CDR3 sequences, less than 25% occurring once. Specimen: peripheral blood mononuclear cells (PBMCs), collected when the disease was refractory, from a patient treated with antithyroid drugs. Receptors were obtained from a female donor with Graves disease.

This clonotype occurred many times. The CDR3 DNA reads as TGCAGTGCTCCACCCGGGGGGGCGCTAGCTAACTATGGCTACACCTTC. This translates into CSAPPGGALANYGYTF. The J gene is TRBJ1-2, the V gene TRBV20-1; possible D gene TRBD1, 6 bases. There are 16 residues in the CDR3. Between the trimmed V and J ends, which lost 5 bases and 0 bases, there was a span of 19 bases. Germline CDR1 DFQATT, CDR2 SNEGSKA (reference sequence).

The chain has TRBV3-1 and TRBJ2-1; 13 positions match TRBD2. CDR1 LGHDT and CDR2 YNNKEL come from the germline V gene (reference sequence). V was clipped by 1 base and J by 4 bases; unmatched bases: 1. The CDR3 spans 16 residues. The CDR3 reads CASSQGTSGSYNEQFF. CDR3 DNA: TGTGCCAGCAGCCAAGGGACTAGCGGGAGTTACAATGAGCAGTTCTTC.

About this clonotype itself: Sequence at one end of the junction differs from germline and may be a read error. The CDR3 sequence: CASSPLTGKNYEQYF. CDR3 in DNA: TGTGCTAGCAGCCCCTTGACAGGGAAGAACTACGAGCAGTACTTC. This chain uses TRBV7-7 with TRBJ2-7; 7 nucleotides match TRBD1. The CDR3 runs to 15 residues. From germline, CDR1 is SSHAT and CDR2 FNYEAQ (reference sequence). The variable domain in full, with the rest retrieved from reference TRBV7-7 and TRBJ2-7, is GAGVSQSPRYKVTKRGQDVTLRCDPISSHATLYWYQQALGQGPEFLTYFNYEAQPDKSGLPSDRFSAERPEGSISTLTIQRTEQRDSAMYRCASSPLTGKNYEQYFGPGTRLTVT.

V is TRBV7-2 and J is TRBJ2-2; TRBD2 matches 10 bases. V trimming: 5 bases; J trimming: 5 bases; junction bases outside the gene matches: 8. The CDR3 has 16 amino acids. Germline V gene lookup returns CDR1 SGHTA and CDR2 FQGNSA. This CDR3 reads CASSPPGSGGTGELFF. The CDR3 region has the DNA TGTGCCAGCAGCCCCCCGGGTAGCGGGGGGACCGGGGAGCTGTTTTTT.

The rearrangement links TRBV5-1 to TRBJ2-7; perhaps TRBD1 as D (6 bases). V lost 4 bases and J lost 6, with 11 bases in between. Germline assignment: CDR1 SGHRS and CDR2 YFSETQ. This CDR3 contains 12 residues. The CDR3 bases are TGCGCCAGCAGCCCGGACAGCCCCGAGCAGTACTTC. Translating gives CASSPDSPEQYF.